The T cell receptor beta chain described here comes from a study of T cell repertoires in cytomegalovirus infection. TCRdb processed the reads anew with MiXCR; each CDR3 protein has one entry. The data show fewer than 900,000 distinct CDR3 sequences, 25% to 35% seen once. To note about this clonotype: The antigen remains unidentified.

This sequence originates from a human donor in good health (CMV status not recorded). Some clones in this sample may be carry-over from other donors' samples. Sequenced material: cultured CD8+ T cells from PBMCs, taken from culture after CMV antigen stimulation.

The CDR3 sequence: CASSYGINTEAFF. In nucleotides, the CDR3 is TGTGCCAGCAGTTACGGGATAAACACTGAAGCTTTCTTT. The genes are TRBV6-6 and TRBJ1-1; D unresolved. The ends were cut back, 2 bases at V and 2 bases at J, with 6 bases in the middle. There are 13 residues in the CDR3. CDR1 MNHNY and CDR2 SVGAGI come from the germline V gene (reference sequence).